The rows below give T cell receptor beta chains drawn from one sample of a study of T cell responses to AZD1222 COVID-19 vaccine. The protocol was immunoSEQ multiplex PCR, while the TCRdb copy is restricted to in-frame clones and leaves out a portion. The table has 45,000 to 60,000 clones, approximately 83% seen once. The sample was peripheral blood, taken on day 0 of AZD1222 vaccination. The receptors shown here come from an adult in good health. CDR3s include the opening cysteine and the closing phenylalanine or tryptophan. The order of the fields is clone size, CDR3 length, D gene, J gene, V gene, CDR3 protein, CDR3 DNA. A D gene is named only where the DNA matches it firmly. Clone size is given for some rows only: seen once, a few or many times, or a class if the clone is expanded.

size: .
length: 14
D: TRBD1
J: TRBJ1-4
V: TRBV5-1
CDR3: CASSWIRDSGKLFF
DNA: TGCGCCAGCAGCTGGATAAGGGACAGTGGAAAACTGTTTTTT

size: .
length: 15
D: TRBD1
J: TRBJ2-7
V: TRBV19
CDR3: CASSIVTGGRNEQYF
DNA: TGTGCCAGTAGTATAGTAACAGGGGGCAGGAACGAGCAGTACTTC

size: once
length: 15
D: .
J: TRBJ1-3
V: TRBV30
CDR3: CAWSSGLSSGNTIYF
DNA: TGTGCCTGGTCCTCGGGACTAAGCTCTGGAAACACCATATATTTT

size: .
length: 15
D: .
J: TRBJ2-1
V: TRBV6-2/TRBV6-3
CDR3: CASSSDFRAYNEQFF
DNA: TGTGCCAGCAGTTCGGACTTCCGGGCCTACAATGAGCAGTTCTTC

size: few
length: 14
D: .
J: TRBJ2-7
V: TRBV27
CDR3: CASSLGAGLYEQYF
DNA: TGTGCCAGCAGTTTAGGCGCGGGCTTGTACGAGCAGTACTTC

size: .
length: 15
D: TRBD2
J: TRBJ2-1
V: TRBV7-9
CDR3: CASSRGLAAYNEQFF
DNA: TGTGCCAGCAGTCGGGGACTAGCGGCTTACAATGAGCAGTTCTTC

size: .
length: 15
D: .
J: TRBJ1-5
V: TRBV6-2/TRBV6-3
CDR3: CASSWVLGEDQPQHF
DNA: TGTGCCAGCAGTTGGGTTCTAGGCGAAGATCAGCCCCAGCATTTT

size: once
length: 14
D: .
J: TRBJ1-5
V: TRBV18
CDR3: CASSRQERSQPQHF
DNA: TGTGCCAGCTCACGCCAGGAAAGAAGTCAGCCCCAGCATTTT

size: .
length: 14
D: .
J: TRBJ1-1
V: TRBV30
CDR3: CAWSWTAMNTEAFF
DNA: TGTGCCTGGAGTTGGACAGCGATGAACACTGAAGCTTTCTTT

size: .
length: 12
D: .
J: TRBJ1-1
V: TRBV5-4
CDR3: CASSFTGAEAFF
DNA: TGTGCCAGCAGCTTTACCGGGGCTGAAGCTTTCTTT

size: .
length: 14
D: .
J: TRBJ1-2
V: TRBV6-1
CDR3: CASSEAPGVYGYTF
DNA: TGTGCCAGCAGTGAAGCGCCAGGGGTCTATGGCTACACCTTC

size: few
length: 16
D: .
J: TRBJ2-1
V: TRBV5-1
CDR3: CASSLMSSMGIDEQFF
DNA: TGCGCCAGCAGCTTGATGTCCAGCATGGGAATCGATGAGCAGTTCTTC

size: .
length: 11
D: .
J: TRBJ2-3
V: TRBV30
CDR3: CAWTSTDTQYF
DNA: TGTGCCTGGACGAGCACAGATACGCAGTATTTT

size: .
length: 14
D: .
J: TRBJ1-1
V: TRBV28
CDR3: CASTLRQENTEAFF
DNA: TGTGCCAGCACCCTAAGGCAGGAGAACACTGAAGCTTTCTTT

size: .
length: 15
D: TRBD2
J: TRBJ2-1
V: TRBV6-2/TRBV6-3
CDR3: CASSPFSGRDNEQFF
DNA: TGTGCCAGCAGTCCCTTTAGCGGGAGGGACAATGAGCAGTTCTTC

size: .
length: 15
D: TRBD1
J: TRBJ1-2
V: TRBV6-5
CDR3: CASSLYGQANYGYTF
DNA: TGTGCCAGCAGCTTATACGGACAGGCAAACTATGGCTACACCTTC

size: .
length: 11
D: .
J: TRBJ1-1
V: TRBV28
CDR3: CASSFPIEAFF
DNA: TGTGCCAGCAGTTTCCCCATTGAAGCTTTCTTT

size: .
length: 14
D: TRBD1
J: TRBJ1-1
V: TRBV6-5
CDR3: CASSRQGGGTEAFF
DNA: TGTGCCAGCAGTCGCCAGGGGGGGGGTACTGAAGCTTTCTTT

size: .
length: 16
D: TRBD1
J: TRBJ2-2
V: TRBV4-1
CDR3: CASSQKGQGNTGELFF
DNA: TGCGCCAGCAGCCAAAAGGGACAGGGGAACACCGGGGAGCTGTTTTTT

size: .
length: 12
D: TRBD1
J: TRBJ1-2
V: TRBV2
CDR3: CASRGQLYGYTF
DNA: TGTGCCAGCCGGGGACAGCTCTATGGCTACACCTTC

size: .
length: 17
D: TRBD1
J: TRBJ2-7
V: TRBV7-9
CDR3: CASSLGYGQGRHYEQYF
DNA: TGTGCCAGCAGCTTAGGGTATGGACAGGGAAGGCACTACGAGCAGTACTTC

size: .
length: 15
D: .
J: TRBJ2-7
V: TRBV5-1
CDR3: CASSLGQGLNYEQYF
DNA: TGCGCCAGCAGCTTGGGGCAGGGGCTAAACTACGAGCAGTACTTC

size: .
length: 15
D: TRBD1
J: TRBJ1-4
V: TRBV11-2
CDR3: CASSSNRGLGEKLFF
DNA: TGTGCCAGCAGCTCAAACAGGGGGCTGGGCGAAAAACTGTTTTTT

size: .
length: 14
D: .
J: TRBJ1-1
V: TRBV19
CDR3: CASSLYRENTEAFF
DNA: TGTGCCAGTAGCCTCTACAGGGAGAACACTGAAGCTTTCTTT

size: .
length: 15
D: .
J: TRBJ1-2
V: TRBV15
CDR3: CATSSQQGNYGGYTF
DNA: TGTGCCACCAGCAGCCAACAGGGCAACTATGGTGGCTACACCTTC

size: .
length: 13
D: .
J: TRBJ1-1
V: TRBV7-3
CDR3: CASSLGVRGEAFF
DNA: TGTGCCAGCAGCTTAGGAGTTCGGGGAGAAGCTTTCTTT

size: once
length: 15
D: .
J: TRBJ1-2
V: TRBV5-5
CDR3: CASSQSQGPNYGYTF
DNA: TGTGCCAGCAGTCAAAGCCAGGGCCCTAACTATGGCTACACCTTC

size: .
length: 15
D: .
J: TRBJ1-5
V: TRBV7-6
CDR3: CASSLLGDGNQPQHF
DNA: TGTGCCAGCAGCTTATTGGGGGATGGCAATCAGCCCCAGCATTTT

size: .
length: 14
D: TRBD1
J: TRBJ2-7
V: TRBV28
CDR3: CASGSTGDTYEQYF
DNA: TGTGCCAGCGGGTCAACAGGGGACACCTACGAGCAGTACTTC

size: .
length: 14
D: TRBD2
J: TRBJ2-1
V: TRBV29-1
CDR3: CSVEVAGGPNEQFF
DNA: TGCAGCGTTGAGGTAGCGGGAGGGCCCAATGAGCAGTTCTTC

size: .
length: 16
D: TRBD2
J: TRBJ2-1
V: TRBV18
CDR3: CASSPPLAGVYNEQFF
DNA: TGTGCCAGCTCACCACCACTAGCGGGAGTATACAATGAGCAGTTCTTC

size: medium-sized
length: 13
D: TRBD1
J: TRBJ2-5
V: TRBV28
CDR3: CASRAGQGETQYF
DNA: TGTGCCAGCAGGGCAGGACAGGGAGAGACCCAGTACTTC

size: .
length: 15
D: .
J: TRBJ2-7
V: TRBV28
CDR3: CASTLFSGGSYEQYF
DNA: TGTGCCAGCACACTTTTTTCCGGGGGCTCCTACGAGCAGTACTTC

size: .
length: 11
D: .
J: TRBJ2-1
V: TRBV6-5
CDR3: CANEPNNEQFF
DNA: TGTGCCAATGAACCCAACAATGAGCAGTTCTTC

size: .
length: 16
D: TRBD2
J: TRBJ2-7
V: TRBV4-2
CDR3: CASGQEFPGGSYEQYF
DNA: TGTGCCAGCGGCCAAGAGTTTCCGGGAGGGTCCTACGAGCAGTACTTC

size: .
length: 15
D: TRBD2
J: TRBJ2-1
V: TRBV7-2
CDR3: CASSLVAGEVDEQFF
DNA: TGTGCCAGCAGCTTAGTAGCGGGAGAGGTGGATGAGCAGTTCTTC

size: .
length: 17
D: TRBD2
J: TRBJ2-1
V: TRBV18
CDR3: CASSRGTSGRGYNEQFF
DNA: TGTGCCAGCTCACGTGGGACTAGCGGGAGAGGGTACAATGAGCAGTTCTTC

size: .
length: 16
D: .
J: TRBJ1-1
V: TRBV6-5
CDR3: CASSYGSVGRRTEAFF
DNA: TGTGCCAGCAGTTACGGGTCCGTGGGGCGGCGAACTGAAGCTTTCTTT

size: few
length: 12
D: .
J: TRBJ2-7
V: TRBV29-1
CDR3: CSVGGGNYEQYF
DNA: TGCAGCGTTGGTGGGGGGAACTACGAGCAGTACTTC

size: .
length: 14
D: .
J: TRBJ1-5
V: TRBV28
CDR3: CASSHEDLSQPQHF
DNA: TGTGCCAGCAGCCACGAGGACCTAAGCCAGCCCCAGCATTTT

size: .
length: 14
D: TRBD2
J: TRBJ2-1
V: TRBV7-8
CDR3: CASSYSGIYNEQFF
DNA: TGTGCCAGCAGCTATAGCGGGATTTACAATGAGCAGTTCTTC

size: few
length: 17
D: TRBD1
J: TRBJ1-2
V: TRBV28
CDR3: CASSLGTGGAHGYGYTF
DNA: TGTGCCAGCAGTCTTGGGACAGGGGGCGCCCATGGCTATGGCTACACCTTC

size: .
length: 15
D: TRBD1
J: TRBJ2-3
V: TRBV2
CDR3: CASRRTGGRTDTQYF
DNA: TGTGCCAGCCGTAGGACAGGGGGCCGCACAGATACGCAGTATTTT

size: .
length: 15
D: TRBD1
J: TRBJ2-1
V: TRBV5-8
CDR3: CASSFRTGVANEQFF
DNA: TGTGCCAGCAGCTTTCGGACAGGGGTGGCAAATGAGCAGTTCTTC

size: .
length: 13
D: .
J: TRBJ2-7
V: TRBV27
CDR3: CASSRARGNEQYF
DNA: TGTGCCAGCTCCCGGGCCAGGGGCAACGAGCAGTACTTC

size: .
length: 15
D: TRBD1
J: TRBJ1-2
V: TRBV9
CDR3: CASTKAGTGGRSYTF
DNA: TGTGCCAGCACCAAAGCCGGGACAGGGGGCAGAAGCTACACCTTC

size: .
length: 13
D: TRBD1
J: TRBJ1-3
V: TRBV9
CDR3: CASSLGQGDTIYF
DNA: TGTGCCAGCAGCCTAGGACAGGGGGACACCATATATTTT

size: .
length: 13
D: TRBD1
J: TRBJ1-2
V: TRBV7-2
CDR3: CASSIGTGYGYTF
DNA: TGTGCCAGCAGCATTGGGACAGGGTATGGCTACACCTTC

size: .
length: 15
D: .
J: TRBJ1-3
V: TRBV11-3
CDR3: CASSTTSPSGNTIYF
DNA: TGTGCCAGCAGTACTACATCGCCCTCGGGAAACACCATATATTTT

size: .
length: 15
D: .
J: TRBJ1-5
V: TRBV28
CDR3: CASSLLGRAQGPQHF
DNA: TGTGCCAGCAGTTTATTGGGCCGGGCCCAAGGGCCCCAGCATTTT